This TCR beta chain is from a study of shared clonotypes between healthy human individuals. CDR1 is SGHDT and CDR2 is YYEEEE in the germline V gene. The CDR3 runs to 14 residues. Trimming cost V 5 bases and J 2 bases, with 11 bases left between them. Of note for this clone: Its antigen is still unknown.

Replicate PCRs from sorted subsets contained around 200 ng DNA, which is around 30,000 T cell genomes. Produced via immunoSEQ multiplex PCR; TCRdb's table is partial and in-frame only. The repertoire includes about 1.5 million clones, around 98% of them detected once, and roughly 0.45% sits in the top ten. Study-wide findings and caveats: Four donors had about 5% of their naive CD4 clonotypes in common.

This chain joins TRBV5-6 and TRBJ2-1; no definite D call. Material: naive CD4+ T cells sorted from blood. The subset was: CD45RA+ positively selected. The source is a man aged 25 to 45 in good health. The CDR3 here is CASSPRETYNEQFF. CDR3 DNA: TGTGCCAGCAGTCCACGAGAGACCTACAATGAGCAGTTCTTC.